The sequence of this TCR beta chain was determined in a study of blood T cell repertoires in COVID-19. CDR3 length equals 15 residues. Looked up from germline, CDR1 is LNHDA and CDR2 is SQIVND (reference sequence). The J segment lost 2 bases and the V segment lost 4 bases, leaving 6 bases of the junction unmatched. Profiled with immunoSEQ multiplex PCR; TCRdb holds only in-frame clones, not every one. The sample includes around 250,000 clones, approximately 86% of them seen just once. The clonotype originates from a human donor in a cohort sampled during active COVID-19. The chain couples TRBV19 to TRBJ2-7; the match to TRBD1 covers 9 bases. What was sequenced was peripheral blood. CDR3 nucleotides: TGTGCCAGTAGTAGGGGGGGACAGGGTCCCTACGAGCAGTACTTC. The encoded protein is CASSRGGQGPYEQYF.